Below are 6 T cell receptor beta chains sequenced from a single sample in a study of early T cells in non-severe SARS-CoV-2 infection. TCRdb independently ran MiXCR on the 5' RACE reads; one entry per CDR3 protein. The sample consists of about 59,000 distinct CDR3 sequences, 13% of them appearing once. Sequencing was performed on whole blood, taken at baseline. The receptors here all came from an adult who was a healthcare worker with PCR-confirmed SARS-CoV-2 infection or an uninfected control (not recorded which).

The chain carries TRBV6-2 or TRBV6-3 and TRBJ1-5; 7 bases match TRBD1. From germline, CDR1 is MNHEY and CDR2 SVGEGT. After removal of 6 bases from V and 1 base from J, the junction contained 6 bases not matched to a gene. The CDR3 covers 15 residues. The CDR3 nucleotides read TGTGCCAGCAGACGCGACAGGGCCAGCAATCAGCCCCAGCATTTT. It is translated as CASRRDRASNQPQHF.

This clonotype came up many times. The V and J genes are TRBV28 and TRBJ1-2; D not certain. Germline V gene data show CDR1 as MDHEN and CDR2 as SYDVKM. CDR3 length: 12 residues. Between the trimmed V and J ends, which lost 2 bases and 8 bases, there was a span of 9 bases. The CDR3 nucleotides read TGTGCCAGCAGTTTAAACCTCTACGGCTACACCTTC. It translates to CASSLNLYGYTF.

This clonotype turned up a few times. The gene calls are TRBV6-1 and TRBJ1-5; D is unclear. Trimming left V 1 base short and J 7 bases short, with 11 bases between. Germline CDR1 MNHNS, CDR2 SASEGT. CDR3 length: 14 residues. Here the CDR3 reads CASSEGGRNQPQHF. CDR3 nucleotides: TGTGCCAGCAGTGAAGGTGGTCGGAACCAGCCCCAGCATTTT.

The rearrangement links TRBV20-1 to TRBJ2-3; TRBD2 matches 7 bases. The CDR3 contains 15 residues. The V gene's germline CDR1 is DFQATT and CDR2 SNEGSKA (reference sequence). Germline trimming cut 5 bases from V and 3 bases from J; bases unmatched to any gene: 11. The CDR3 spells CSAHLGGGVTDTQYF. In DNA form, the CDR3 reads TGCAGTGCTCACCTGGGGGGGGGTGTGACAGATACGCAGTATTTT.

This clonotype was picked up many times. V and J are TRBV20-1 and TRBJ2-7, with D tentatively TRBD1 (6 bases). CDR1 is DFQATT and CDR2 is SNEGSKA in the germline V gene (reference sequence). V was trimmed by 4 bases and J by 3 bases, leaving 16 bases between them. The CDR3 has 14 residues. CDR3 in amino acids: CSAKQTGDYYEQYF. CDR3 DNA sequence: TGCAGTGCTAAACAGACAGGCGATTACTACGAGCAGTACTTC.

The rearrangement links TRBV15 to TRBJ1-1; no clear D gene. V lost 1 base and J lost 0, with 6 bases in between. The germline V gene has CDR1 LNHNV and CDR2 YYDKDF (reference sequence). CDR3 size: 14 residues. DNA of the CDR3: TGTGCCACCAGCAGAGGGCCGGTGAACACTGAAGCTTTCTTT. This codes for CATSRGPVNTEAFF.